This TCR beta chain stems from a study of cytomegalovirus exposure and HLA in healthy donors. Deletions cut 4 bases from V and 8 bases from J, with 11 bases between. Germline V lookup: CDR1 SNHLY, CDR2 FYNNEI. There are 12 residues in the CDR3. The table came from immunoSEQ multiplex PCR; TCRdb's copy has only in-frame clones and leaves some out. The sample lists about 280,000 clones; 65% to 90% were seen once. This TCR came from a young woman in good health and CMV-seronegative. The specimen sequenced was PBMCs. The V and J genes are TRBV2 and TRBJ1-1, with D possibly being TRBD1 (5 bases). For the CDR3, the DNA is TGTGCCAGCAGTGCGGACAAAAACGAAGCTTTCTTT. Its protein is CASSADKNEAFF.